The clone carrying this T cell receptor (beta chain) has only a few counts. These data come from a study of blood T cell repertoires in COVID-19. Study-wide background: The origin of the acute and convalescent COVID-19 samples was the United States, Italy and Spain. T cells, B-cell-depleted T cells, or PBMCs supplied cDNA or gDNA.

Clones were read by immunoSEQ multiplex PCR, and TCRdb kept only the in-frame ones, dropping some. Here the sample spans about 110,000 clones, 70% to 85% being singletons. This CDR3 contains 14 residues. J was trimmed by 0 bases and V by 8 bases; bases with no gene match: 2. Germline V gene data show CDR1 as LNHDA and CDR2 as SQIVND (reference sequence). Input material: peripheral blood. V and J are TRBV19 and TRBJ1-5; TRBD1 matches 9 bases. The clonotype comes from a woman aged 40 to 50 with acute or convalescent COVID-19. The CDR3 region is CASWDRVSNQPQHF. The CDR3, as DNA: TGTGCCAGTTGGGACAGGGTTAGCAATCAGCCCCAGCATTTT.